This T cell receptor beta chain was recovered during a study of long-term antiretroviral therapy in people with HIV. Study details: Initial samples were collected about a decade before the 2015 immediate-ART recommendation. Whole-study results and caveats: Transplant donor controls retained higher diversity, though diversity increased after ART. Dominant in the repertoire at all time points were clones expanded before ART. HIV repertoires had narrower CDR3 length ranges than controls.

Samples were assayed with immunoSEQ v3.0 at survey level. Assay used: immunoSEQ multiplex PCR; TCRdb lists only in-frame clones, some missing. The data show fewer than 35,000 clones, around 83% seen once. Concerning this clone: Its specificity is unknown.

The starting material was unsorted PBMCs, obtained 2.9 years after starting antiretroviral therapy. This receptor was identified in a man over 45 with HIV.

The CDR3 loop reads CASSRHQGISEQFF. The CDR3, as DNA: TGTGCCAGCAGCAGACACCAGGGGATTAGTGAGCAGTTCTTC. V and J are TRBV6-5 and TRBJ2-1; a possible D gene is TRBD1 (6 bases). This CDR3 is 14 amino acids long. In germline, CDR1 is MNHEY, CDR2 SVGAGI. The V gene lost 6 bases and the J gene lost 9 bases, with 18 bases spanning the gap.